Sequencing of this TCR beta chain was carried out in a study of regulatory T cells in long-lasting Graves disease. Overall study context: Graves' patients diagnosed newly had used antithyroid drugs under 3 months.

The CDR3 contains 14 residues. In germline, CDR1 is GTSNPN, CDR2 SVGIG (reference sequence). Trimming removed 5 bases from V and 5 bases from J; junction bases left unmatched: 5. TCR beta libraries were built with iRepertoire HTBI primers and Arm-PCR of CDR3 regions. From the multiplex PCR reads, TCRdb called clonotypes with MiXCR, one entry per CDR3 protein. The sample records some 600,000 distinct CDR3 sequences, about 16% being singletons. Time point reported: newly diagnosed GD, antithyroid drugs for less than 3 months. PBMCs provided the RNA from which the TCR library was made. These data were also reused for a study on T cells in Graves' hyperthyroidism and ophthalmopathy. That work states: Clinicians diagnosed patients from clinical symptoms, serum thyroxine and TRAb, thyroid ultrasound and orbital computed tomography.

The TCR originated in a man aged 18-30 years with Graves disease. This specimen was peripheral blood mononuclear cells (PBMCs), taken at new diagnosis, from a patient treated with antithyroid drugs. The V call is TRBV30, the J call TRBJ2-1, with TRBD2 matching over 11 bases. This CDR3 is CAWAPGLADNEQFF. CDR3 nucleotide sequence: TGTGCCTGGGCGCCGGGACTAGCGGACAATGAGCAGTTCTTC. Variable domain in full (rest from reference TRBV30 and TRBJ2-1): SQTIHQWPATLVQPVGSPLSLECTVEGTSNPNLYWYRQAAGRGLQLLFYSVGIGQISSEVPQNLSASRPQDRQFILSSKKLLLSDSGFYLCAWAPGLADNEQFFGPGTRLTVL.